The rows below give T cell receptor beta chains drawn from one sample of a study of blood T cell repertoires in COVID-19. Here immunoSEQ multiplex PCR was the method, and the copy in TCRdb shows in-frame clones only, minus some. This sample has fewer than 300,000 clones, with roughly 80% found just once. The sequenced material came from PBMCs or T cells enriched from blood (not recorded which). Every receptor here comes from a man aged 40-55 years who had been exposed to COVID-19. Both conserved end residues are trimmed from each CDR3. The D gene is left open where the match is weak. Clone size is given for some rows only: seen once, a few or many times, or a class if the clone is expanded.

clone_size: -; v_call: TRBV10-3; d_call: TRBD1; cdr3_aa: AISLGQVSSEAF
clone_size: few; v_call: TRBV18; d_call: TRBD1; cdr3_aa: ASSRDRANYGYT
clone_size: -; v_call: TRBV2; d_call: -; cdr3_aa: ASSDLLVDVEQY
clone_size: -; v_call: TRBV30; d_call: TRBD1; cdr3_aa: AWNPKRTGLYQPQH
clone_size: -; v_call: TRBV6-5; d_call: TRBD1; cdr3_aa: ASSSKPGGAQPQH
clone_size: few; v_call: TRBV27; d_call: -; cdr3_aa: ASSTTPNQPQH
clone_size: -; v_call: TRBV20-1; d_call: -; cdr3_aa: SARNRDTIY
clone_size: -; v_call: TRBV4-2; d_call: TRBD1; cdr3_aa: ASSPGQENEKLF
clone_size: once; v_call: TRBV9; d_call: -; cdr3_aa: ASSVQGGARARPYEQY
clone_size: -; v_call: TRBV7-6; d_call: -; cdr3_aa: ASSLARDQPQH
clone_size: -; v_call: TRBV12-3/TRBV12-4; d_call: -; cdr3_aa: ASTEDPEETQY
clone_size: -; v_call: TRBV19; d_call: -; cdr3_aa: ASSMSLAPTNYGYT
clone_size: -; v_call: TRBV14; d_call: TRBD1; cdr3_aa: ASSHRTGASWTQY
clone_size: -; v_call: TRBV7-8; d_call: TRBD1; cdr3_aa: ASSPDRGPGNTIY
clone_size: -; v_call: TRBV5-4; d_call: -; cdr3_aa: ASSLPRGNDREQY
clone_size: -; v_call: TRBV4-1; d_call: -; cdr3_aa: ASSTRVGKEGGYT
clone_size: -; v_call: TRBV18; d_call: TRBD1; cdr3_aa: ASSPPGQGGTDTQY
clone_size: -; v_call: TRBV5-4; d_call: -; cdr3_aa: ASSLPGNQPQH
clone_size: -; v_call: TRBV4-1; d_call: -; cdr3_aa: ASSQATAGTPFYAF
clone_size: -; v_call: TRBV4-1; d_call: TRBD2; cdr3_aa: ASSQGSGPAGVSYEQY
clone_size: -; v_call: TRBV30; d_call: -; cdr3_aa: AWSVLRGNEQF
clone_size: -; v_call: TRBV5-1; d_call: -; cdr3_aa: ASSLGSFSSSYNEQF
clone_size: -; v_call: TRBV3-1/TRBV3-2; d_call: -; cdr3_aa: ASSQDPRAHYGYT
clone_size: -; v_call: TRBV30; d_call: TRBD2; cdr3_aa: AWSPGTSGSAQF
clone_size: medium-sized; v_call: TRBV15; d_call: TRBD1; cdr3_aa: ATSRGGSGGNEQF
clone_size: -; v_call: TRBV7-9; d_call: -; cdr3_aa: ASSLSSGESNEQF
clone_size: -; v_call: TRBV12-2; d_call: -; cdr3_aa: ASRLPRREAF
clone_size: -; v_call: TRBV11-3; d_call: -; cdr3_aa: ASSYFRVNTEAF
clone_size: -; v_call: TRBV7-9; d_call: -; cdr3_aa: ASSFSGPASPVLGTQY
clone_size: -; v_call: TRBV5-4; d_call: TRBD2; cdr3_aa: ASSLPSGREQY
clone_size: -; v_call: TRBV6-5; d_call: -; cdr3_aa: ASARTVYEQY
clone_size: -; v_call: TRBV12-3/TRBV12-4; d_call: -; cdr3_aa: ASSRLGGQAF
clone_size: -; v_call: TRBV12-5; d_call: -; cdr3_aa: ASGPLTGMVGGYT
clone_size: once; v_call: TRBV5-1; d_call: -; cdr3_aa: ASRLLGSSYEQY
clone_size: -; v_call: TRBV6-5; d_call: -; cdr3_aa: ASSYSSRGDQPQH
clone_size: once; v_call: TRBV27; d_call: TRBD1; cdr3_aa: ASSFGGSGGSEQF
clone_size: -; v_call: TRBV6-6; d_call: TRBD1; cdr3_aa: ASSDRGKVGKLF
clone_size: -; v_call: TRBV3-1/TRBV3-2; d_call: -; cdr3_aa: ASSQETLAGSNEQF
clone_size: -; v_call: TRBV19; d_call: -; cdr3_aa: ASSPGQRNQPQH
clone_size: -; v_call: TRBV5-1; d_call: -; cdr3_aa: ASSEQKYGYT
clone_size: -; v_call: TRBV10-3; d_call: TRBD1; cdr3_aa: AISELGTGARTQY
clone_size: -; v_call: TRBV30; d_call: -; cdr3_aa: AWSGLTANTEAF
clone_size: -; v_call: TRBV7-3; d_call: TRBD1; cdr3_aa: ASSRPDRVAEAF
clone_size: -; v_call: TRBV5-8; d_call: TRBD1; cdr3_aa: ASSLDRGRLF
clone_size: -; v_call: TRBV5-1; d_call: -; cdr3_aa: ASSSNRGINEKLF
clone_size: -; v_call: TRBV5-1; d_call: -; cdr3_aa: ASSPGFQQETQY
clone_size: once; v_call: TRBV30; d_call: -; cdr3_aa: AWSTPEKYRTGELF
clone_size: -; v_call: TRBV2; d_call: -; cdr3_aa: ASSPGGPLNTEAF
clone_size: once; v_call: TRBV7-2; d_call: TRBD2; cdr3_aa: ASMLSLAAYNEQF
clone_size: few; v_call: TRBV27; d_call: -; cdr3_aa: ASSLGGPGETPLH
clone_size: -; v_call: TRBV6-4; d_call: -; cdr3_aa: ASKKGEMNTEAF
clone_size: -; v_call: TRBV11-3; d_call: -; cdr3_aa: ASRGSSGGWDTQY
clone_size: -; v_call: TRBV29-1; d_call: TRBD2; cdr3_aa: SVTIAGAADTQY
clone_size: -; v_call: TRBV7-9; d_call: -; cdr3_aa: ASEGLQETQY
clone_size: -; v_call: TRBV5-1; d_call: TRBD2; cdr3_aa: ASSLSPAGGETQY
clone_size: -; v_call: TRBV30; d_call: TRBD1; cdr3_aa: AWSVRTGTMETQY
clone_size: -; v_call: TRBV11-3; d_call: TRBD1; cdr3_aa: ASSSTGGGSTGELF
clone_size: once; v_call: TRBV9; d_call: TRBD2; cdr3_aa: ASSARLAGYNEQF
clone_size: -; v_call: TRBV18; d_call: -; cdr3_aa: ASFLGLLMRTEAF